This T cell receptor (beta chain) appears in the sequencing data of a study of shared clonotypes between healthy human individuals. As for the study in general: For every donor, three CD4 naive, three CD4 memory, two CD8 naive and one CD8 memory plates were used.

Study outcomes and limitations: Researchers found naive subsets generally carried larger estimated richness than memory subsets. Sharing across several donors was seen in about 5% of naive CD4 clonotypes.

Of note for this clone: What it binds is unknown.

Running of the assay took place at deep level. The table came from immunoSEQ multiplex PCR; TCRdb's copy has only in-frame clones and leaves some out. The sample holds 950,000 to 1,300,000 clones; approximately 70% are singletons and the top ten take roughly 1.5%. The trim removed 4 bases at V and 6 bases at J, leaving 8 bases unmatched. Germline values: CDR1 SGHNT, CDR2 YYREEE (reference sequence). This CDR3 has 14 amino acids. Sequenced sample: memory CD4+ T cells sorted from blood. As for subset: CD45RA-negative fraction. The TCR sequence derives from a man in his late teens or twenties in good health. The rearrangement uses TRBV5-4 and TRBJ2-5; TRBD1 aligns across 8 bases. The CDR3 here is CASSPGQGMKTQYF. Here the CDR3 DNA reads TGTGCCAGCAGCCCAGGACAGGGAATGAAGACCCAGTACTTC.